These 18 T cell receptor beta chains were sequenced from one sample in a study of spatial heterogeneity in lung cancer. TCRdb ran MiXCR on the 5' RACE reads and lists one entry per CDR3 protein. The sample has about 38,000 distinct CDR3 sequences; less than 5.5% are singletons. Time point noted: sample taken at primary tumor resection. From tumor, nontumor lung or frozen PBMC, whole RNA was taken unsorted for sequencing. The specimen comprised PBMCs, sampled at surgery. The source is a female donor with early-stage non-small cell lung cancer.

This clonotype has ten or more counts. The rearrangement uses TRBV20-1 and TRBJ2-1, with D uncertain. The germline V gene has CDR1 DFQATT and CDR2 SNEGSKA (reference sequence). The V end lost 0 bases, the J end lost 7 bases, and 10 bases lay between the germline ends. The CDR3 loop spans 13 amino acids. The CDR3: CSARETVVNEQFF. CDR3 in DNA: TGCAGTGCTAGAGAAACCGTGGTGAATGAGCAGTTCTTC.

The V gene is TRBV3-1, the J gene TRBJ2-7, with D unclear. In germline, CDR1 is LGHDT, CDR2 YNNKEL (reference sequence). Trimming took off 0 bases at V and 0 bases at J, with 9 bases between the two ends. The CDR3 consists of 15 residues. In nucleotides, the CDR3 is TGTGCCAGCAGCCAAGAGCTAGTTCCCTCCTACGAGCAGTACTTC. Translating it yields CASSQELVPSYEQYF.

This clonotype showed up many times. This chain uses TRBV24-1 with TRBJ1-2; D is unclear. Per the germline V gene, CDR1 is KGHDR and CDR2 is SFDVKD. V gave up 1 base and J gave up 6 bases, with 8 bases separating them. The length of the CDR3 is 13 residues. CDR3 amino acids: CATSDLTGNGYTF. CDR3 coding DNA: TGTGCCACCAGTGATTTAACCGGAAATGGCTACACCTTC.

This clonotype was observed at least ten times. The rearrangement joins TRBV2 to TRBJ2-7; no clear D gene. V shed 7 bases and J shed 5 bases, with 15 bases lying between them. In germline, CDR1 is SNHLY, CDR2 FYNNEI. The length of the CDR3 is 13 residues. DNA for the CDR3: TGTGCCAGCAAGGGCCCCCCCCCCCACGAGCAGTACTTC. It translates to CASKGPPPHEQYF.

The sample holds many counts of this clonotype. The chain is built from TRBV4-2 and TRBJ2-5, with TRBD2 matching over 14 bases. The germline V gene encodes CDR1 LGHNA and CDR2 YNFKEQ. Trimming cost V 4 bases and J 5 bases; bases outside gene matches: 3. The CDR3 totals 15 residues. The CDR3 loop is CASSRLAGGRETQYF. CDR3 in DNA: TGTGCCAGCAGCCGACTAGCGGGGGGGCGGGAGACCCAGTACTTC.

This clonotype has a count of ten or more. The gene calls are TRBV27 and TRBJ2-7; 7 bases fit TRBD2. J was trimmed by 7 bases and V by 6 bases; bases with no gene match: 3. Germline CDR1 MNHEY, CDR2 SMNVEV (reference sequence). The CDR3 totals 11 residues. The CDR3 spells CASSKGGEQYF. The DNA of the CDR3 is TGTGCCAGCAGCAAGGGAGGGGAGCAGTACTTC.

This clonotype showed up many times. V gene TRBV9 combines with J gene TRBJ2-3, with 10 bases aligning to TRBD2. Germline assignment: CDR1 SGDLS and CDR2 YYNGEE. The junction had 4 bases not matched to a gene; V was cut back by 0 bases and J by 0 bases. The CDR3 has 17 amino acids. The DNA for the CDR3 is TGTGCCAGCAGCGTAGTAAGCGGGGGGGCCAGCACAGATACGCAGTATTTT. Translating gives CASSVVSGGASTDTQYF.

This clonotype was recorded many times. This chain links TRBV6-2 or TRBV6-3 with TRBJ2-7, with D unclear. The CDR3 runs to 14 residues. Trimming stripped 5 bases from V and 0 bases from J, with 11 bases between. Germline CDR1 is MNHEY and CDR2 is SVGEGT. The CDR3 coding sequence is TGTGCCAGCAGTGGACCGACATTCTCCTACGAGCAGTACTTC. Encoded protein: CASSGPTFSYEQYF.

This clonotype was seen a handful of times. V is TRBV5-1 and J is TRBJ2-5, with 10 bases that match TRBD2. The junction had 5 bases not matched to a gene; V was cut back by 4 bases and J by 5 bases. CDR1 and CDR2 (germline): SGHRS, YFSETQ. The length of the CDR3 is 14 residues. The CDR3 region is CASSHGTSDETQYF. DNA of the CDR3: TGCGCCAGCAGCCACGGGACTAGCGATGAGACCCAGTACTTC.

This clonotype was seen repeatedly, ten times or more. The rearrangement links TRBV13 to TRBJ1-2, with D tentatively TRBD1 (6 bases). Germline CDR1 and CDR2: PRHDT and FYEKMQ (reference sequence). The CDR3 runs 13 residues. V lost 5 bases to trimming and J lost 2 bases, with 9 bases between them. The CDR3 DNA reads TGTGCCAGCAGCCGCGACAGGAACTATGGCTACACCTTC. It is translated as CASSRDRNYGYTF. Full variable domain (outside the CDR3, taken from reference TRBV13 and TRBJ1-2): AAGVIQSPRHLIKEKRETATLKCYPIPRHDTVYWYQQGPGQDPQFLISFYEKMQSDKGSIPDRFSAQQFSDYHSELNMSSLELGDSALYFCASSRDRNYGYTFGSGTRLTVV.

This clonotype was detected only a few times. The gene calls are TRBV12-3 or TRBV12-4 and TRBJ2-7, with D possibly called TRBD1 or TRBD2 (5 bases each). This CDR3 comprises 12 residues. Trimming removed 6 bases from V and 6 bases from J, with 12 bases in between. CDR3 loop: CASSLRGGEQYF. The CDR3 coding sequence is TGTGCCAGCAGCCTCCGGGGCGGCGAGCAGTACTTC.

In this sample, this clonotype turned up many times. The chain couples TRBV28 to TRBJ1-5, with D unclear. Germline lookup yields CDR1 MDHEN and CDR2 SYDVKM. The germline V and J ends were trimmed by 6 bases and 0 bases, with 18 bases remaining between them. The CDR3 is 17 amino acids. As DNA, the CDR3 is TGTGCCAGCAGCGCTACGGGGAGGGTCCATAGCAATCAGCCCCAGCATTTT. This encodes CASSATGRVHSNQPQHF.

This clonotype was observed many times. The chain is built from TRBV6-4 and TRBJ1-5; D gene unclear. Trimming cost V 2 bases and J 4 bases, with 12 bases left between them. Germline V gene lookup returns CDR1 MRHNA and CDR2 SNTAGT. The CDR3 extends over 15 amino acids. For the CDR3, the DNA is TGTGCCAGCAGTGACGGTTGGAGGGTAAATCAGCCCCAGCATTTT. Amino acid sequence: CASSDGWRVNQPQHF.

The sample holds many counts of this clonotype. The CDR3 DNA follows: TGTGCCATAGGACAGTCCAGCTCCTACGAGCAGTACTTC. Amino acids: CAIGQSSSYEQYF. The chain is built from TRBV10-3 and TRBJ2-7; the D gene is possibly TRBD1 (6 bases). Germline assignment: CDR1 ENHRY and CDR2 SYGVKD. V was shortened by 9 bases and J by 0 bases, with 12 bases between the two germline ends. This CDR3 is 13 amino acids long.

This clonotype was observed at least ten times. The chain uses TRBV21-1 and TRBJ2-1; TRBD2 is the table's D call and was not checked against the DNA. TRBV21-1 is a pseudogene locus. CDR3 length: 13 amino acids. The CDR3 nucleotides are TGTGCCAGCAGTCCGGGACTAGGCAATGAGCAGTTCTTC. Encoded protein: CASSPGLGNEQFF.

This clonotype was picked up a small number of times. The V gene is TRBV20-1, the J gene TRBJ1-5; possible D gene TRBD1, 6 bases. The CDR3 loop spans 16 amino acids. Trimming shortened V by 3 bases and J by 2 bases, and 17 bases separated the two germline ends. CDR1 and CDR2 (germline): DFQATT, SNEGSKA (reference sequence). The CDR3 DNA reads as TGCAGTGCTAGCCCGGGGGGCGTCCTCGGCAATCAGCCCCAGCATTTT. This translates into CSASPGGVLGNQPQHF.

Ten or more counts support this clonotype. V usage is TRBV5-1 and J usage is TRBJ2-3, with 10 bases identical to TRBD2. The CDR3 is made up of 14 amino acids. J lost 3 bases, V lost 7 bases, and 5 bases had no gene match. Germline loops: CDR1 SGHRS, CDR2 YFSETQ. CDR3 protein: CASQRGGSTDTQYF. CDR3 nucleotides: TGCGCCAGCCAGCGGGGGGGCAGTACAGATACGCAGTATTTT. Based on the CDR3 plus reference TRBV5-1 and TRBJ2-3, the full variable domain is KAGVTQTPRYLIKTRGQQVTLSCSPISGHRSVSWYQQTPGQGLQFLFEYFSETQRNKGNFPGRFSGRQFSNSRSEMNVSTLELGDSALYLCASQRGGSTDTQYFGPGTRLTVL.

This clonotype was picked up a small number of times. The chain couples TRBV28 to TRBJ1-1; perhaps TRBD1 as D (6 bases). The CDR3 runs 15 residues. Germline assignment: CDR1 MDHEN and CDR2 SYDVKM. With 2 bases removed from V and 1 base from J, the gap between germline ends came to 11 bases. This CDR3 is CASSLQDRPNTEAFF. The DNA for the CDR3 is TGTGCCAGCAGTTTACAAGACAGGCCGAACACTGAAGCTTTCTTT.